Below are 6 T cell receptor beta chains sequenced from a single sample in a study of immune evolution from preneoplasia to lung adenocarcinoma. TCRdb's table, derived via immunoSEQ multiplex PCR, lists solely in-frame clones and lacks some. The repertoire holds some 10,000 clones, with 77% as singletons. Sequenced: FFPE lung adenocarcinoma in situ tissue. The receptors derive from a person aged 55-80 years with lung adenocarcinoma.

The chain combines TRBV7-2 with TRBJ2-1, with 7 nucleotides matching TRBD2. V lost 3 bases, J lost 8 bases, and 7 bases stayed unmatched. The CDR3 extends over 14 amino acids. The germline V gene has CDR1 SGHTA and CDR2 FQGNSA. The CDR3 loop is CASSLLTSTDEQFF. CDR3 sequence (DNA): TGTGCCAGCAGCTTGCTGACTAGCACGGATGAGCAGTTCTTC.

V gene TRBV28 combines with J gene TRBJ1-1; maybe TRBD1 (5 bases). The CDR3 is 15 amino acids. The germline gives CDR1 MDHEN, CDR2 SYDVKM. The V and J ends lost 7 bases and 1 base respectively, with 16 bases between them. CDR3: CASTSPGRWNTEAFF. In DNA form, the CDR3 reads TGTGCCAGCACCTCTCCGGGACGATGGAACACTGAAGCTTTCTTT.

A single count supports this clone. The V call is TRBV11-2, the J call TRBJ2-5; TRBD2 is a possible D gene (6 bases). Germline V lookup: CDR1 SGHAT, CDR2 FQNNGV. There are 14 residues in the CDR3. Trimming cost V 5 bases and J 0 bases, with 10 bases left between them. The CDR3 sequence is CASSPERDQETQYF. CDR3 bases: TGTGCCAGCAGCCCCGAGCGGGACCAAGAGACCCAGTACTTC.

The CDR3 nucleotides are TGCAGCGTTGTAGGCAGCACGAACACCGGGGAGCTGTTTTTT. Protein: CSVVGSTNTGELFF. V and J are TRBV29-1 and TRBJ2-2; no reliable D call. Germline values: CDR1 SQVTM, CDR2 ANQGSEA. The CDR3 is 14 residues long. V was cut by 4 bases and J by 0 bases, with 9 bases left in between.

The CDR3 protein is CASSQPGTSGIGNIQYF. The CDR3 region has the DNA TGCGCCAGCAGCCAACCGGGGACATCGGGAATTGGAAACATTCAGTACTTC. This chain joins TRBV4-1 and TRBJ2-4, with a tentative D call TRBD1 (6 bases). The CDR3 runs to 17 residues. V dropped 2 bases and J dropped 6 bases, with 20 bases sitting between them. Germline V CDR1 and CDR2: MGHRA, YSYEKL.

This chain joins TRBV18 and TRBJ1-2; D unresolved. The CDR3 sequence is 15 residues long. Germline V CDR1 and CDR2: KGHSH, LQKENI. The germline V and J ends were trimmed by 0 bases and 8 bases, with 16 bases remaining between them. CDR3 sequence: CASSPPRAPTMGYTF. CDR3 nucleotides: TGTGCCAGCTCACCACCCCGGGCTCCAACTATGGGCTACACCTTC. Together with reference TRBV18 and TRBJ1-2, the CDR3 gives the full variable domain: NAGVMQNPRHLVRRRGQEARLRCSPMKGHSHVYWYRQLPEEGLKFMVYLQKENIIDESGMPKERFSAEFPKEGPSILRIQQVVRGDSAAYFCASSPPRAPTMGYTFGSGTRLTVV.